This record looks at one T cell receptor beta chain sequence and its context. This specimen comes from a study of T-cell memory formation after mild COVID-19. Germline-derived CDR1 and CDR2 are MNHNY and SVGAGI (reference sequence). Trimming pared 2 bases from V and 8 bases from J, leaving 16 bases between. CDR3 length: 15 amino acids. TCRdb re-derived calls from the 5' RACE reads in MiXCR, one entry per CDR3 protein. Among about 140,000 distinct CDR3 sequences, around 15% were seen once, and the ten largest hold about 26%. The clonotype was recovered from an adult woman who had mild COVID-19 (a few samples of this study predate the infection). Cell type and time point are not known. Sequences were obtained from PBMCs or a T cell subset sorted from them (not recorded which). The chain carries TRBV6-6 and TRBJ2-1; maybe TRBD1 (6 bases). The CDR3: CASSYAELQGYEQFF. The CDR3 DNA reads TGTGCCAGCAGTTACGCGGAGCTACAGGGCTATGAGCAGTTCTTC.